These 21 T cell receptor beta chains share one sample of origin, sequenced in a study of T cells in Graves' hyperthyroidism and ophthalmopathy. The CDR3 regions of TCR beta were amplified from RNA transcripts. With the HTBI primer set, the TCR CDR3 went through a first round of RT-PCR. TCRdb recomputed calls from the multiplex PCR reads with MiXCR, one row per CDR3 protein. Among about 570,000 distinct CDR3 sequences listed, around 45% were seen once. The specimen was peripheral blood or thyroid tissue (not recorded which). The receptor set was obtained from an adult woman with Graves' disease, either hyperthyroidism or ophthalmopathy (not recorded which).

As for this clonotype: A junction boundary mismatches the germline segment, possibly from a read error. The V gene is TRBV4-1, the J gene TRBJ2-7; TRBD1 agrees at 7 bases. Germline loops: CDR1 MGHRA, CDR2 YSYEKL. CDR3 length: 15 residues. CDR3 coding DNA: TGCGTCAGCAGCCTGTCCTCGAGGGGGCCCTACGAGCAGTACTTC. Translating it yields CVSSLSSRGPYEQYF.

The V gene is TRBV2, the J gene TRBJ2-5, with 7 bases that match TRBD2. Germline CDR1 and CDR2: SNHLY and FYNNEI. V lost 8 bases to trimming and J lost 5 bases; unmatched junction nucleotides: 5. The CDR3 totals 12 residues. Written as DNA, the CDR3 is TGTGCCAGCCGGGAGGACGGGGAGACCCAGTACTTC. It encodes CASREDGETQYF.

This rearrangement joins TRBV7-4 to TRBJ1-4, with 12 bases identical to TRBD1. J gave up 7 bases and V 6 bases, and 12 bases lay outside the gene matches. The length of the CDR3 is 17 residues. CDR1 is SGHVT and CDR2 is SQSDAQ in the germline V gene. The chain's CDR3 is CASSEQGQGAYGEKLFF. The CDR3 DNA reads TGTGCCAGCAGTGAGCAGGGACAGGGGGCGTACGGTGAAAAACTGTTTTTT.

As to this clonotype: A read error may explain this, as a much larger clone is one base away. The chain uses TRBV12-3 or TRBV12-4 and TRBJ1-2; D gene ambiguous. There are 15 residues in the CDR3. The V end was cut by 6 bases, the J end by 9 bases, with 23 bases between. DNA for the CDR3: TGTGCCAGCAGCCTAAGGACCCTTTCGCCACCTAGCTACACCTTC. Protein: CASSLRTLSPPSYTF.

In its sample, this clonotype was seen many times. This chain connects TRBV7-9 to TRBJ1-4; no clear D gene. The V end was cut by 3 bases, the J end by 10 bases, with 6 bases between. The CDR3 is 11 amino acids. CDR1 is SEHNR, CDR2 FQNEAQ, per germline (reference sequence). Here the CDR3 reads CASSFGLKLFF. The CDR3 nucleotides read TGTGCCAGCAGCTTCGGTCTAAAACTGTTTTTT.

This chain links TRBV25-1 with TRBJ2-5; 7 bases are shared with TRBD2. The germline V gene has CDR1 MGHDK and CDR2 SYGVNS. Trimming took 0 bases from V and 9 from J; bases not matched to a gene: 10. The CDR3 extends over 15 amino acids. The CDR3 coding sequence is TGTGCCAGCAGTGAATATGCCGGGCGGGAGATGTCCCAGTACTTC. Amino acid sequence: CASSEYAGREMSQYF.

This clonotype was seen at least ten times. V is TRBV11-2 and J is TRBJ1-2, with a possible D match to TRBD1 (6 bases). Trimming took 5 bases from V and 7 from J, leaving 14 bases between them. Germline assignment: CDR1 SGHAT and CDR2 FQNNGV. This CDR3 has 13 residues. The CDR3 here is CASSQTTGIGYTF. The DNA for the CDR3 is TGTGCCAGCAGCCAGACCACAGGGATTGGCTACACCTTC. Using reference TRBV11-2 and TRBJ1-2 for the parts outside the CDR3, the full variable domain is EAGVAQSPRYKIIEKRQSVAFWCNPISGHATLYWYQQILGQGPKLLIQFQNNGVVDDSQLPKDRFSAERLKGVDSTLKIQPAKLEDSAVYLCASSQTTGIGYTFGSGTRLTVV.

As for this clonotype: This is likely a read error, given that the CDR3 carries no conserved phenylalanine or tryptophan at its end. The limits of the CDR3 on the DNA are not certain, so only TCRdb's listed CDR3 is given. The chain uses TRBV20-1 and TRBJ1-1. The CDR3 is 10 residues long, counting both termini. Germline V lookup: CDR1 DFQATT, CDR2 SNEGSKA (reference sequence). The CDR3 loop is CSALPREGFS.

This clonotype has more than one count but fewer than ten. A clone one base away is much larger, so this may be a read error. The V call is TRBV7-9, the J call TRBJ1-2; 8 positions match TRBD1. In germline, CDR1 is SEHNR, CDR2 FQNEAQ (reference sequence). Trimming cost V 3 bases and J 4 bases; bases outside gene matches: 7. The length of the CDR3 is 15 residues. The CDR3 is CASSFGQGVPYGYTF. The CDR3 nucleotides are TGTGCCAGCAGCTTCGGACAGGGAGTCCCCTATGGCTACACCTTC.

The chain uses TRBV7-9 and TRBJ2-7; 12 bases line up with TRBD1. The CDR3 runs to 14 residues. Germline trimming cut 8 bases from V and 4 bases from J; bases unmatched to any gene: 6. Germline V gives CDR1 SEHNR, CDR2 FQNEAQ (reference sequence). This CDR3 reads CASVQGQGAYEQYF. CDR3 DNA sequence: TGTGCCAGCGTTCAGGGACAGGGGGCGTACGAGCAGTACTTC.

There are many counts of this clonotype. The chain uses TRBV6-2 or TRBV6-3 and TRBJ2-7; 8 positions match TRBD2. CDR3 size: 15 residues. The trim removed 6 bases at V and 2 bases at J, leaving 9 bases unmatched. Germline loops: CDR1 MNHEY, CDR2 SVGEGT. The CDR3, as DNA: TGTGCCAGCAGCCTCAGACTAGCGCGAACCTACGAGCAGTACTTC. Residues: CASSLRLARTYEQYF.

The sample holds many counts of this clonotype. V is TRBV7-2 and J is TRBJ1-3; maybe TRBD1 (6 bases). With 2 bases removed from V and 0 bases from J, the gap between germline ends came to 8 bases. This CDR3 has 15 residues. Germline V CDR1 and CDR2: SGHTA, FQGNSA. The CDR3 nucleotides are TGTGCCAGCAGCTTAACAGGGCCCTCTGGAAACACCATATATTTT. This encodes CASSLTGPSGNTIYF.

In this sample, this clonotype turned up many times. The genes are TRBV13 and TRBJ2-7, with D possibly being TRBD1 or TRBD2 (5 bases each). Deletions cut 5 bases from V and 3 bases from J, with 14 bases between. The CDR3 runs 14 residues. Germline V CDR1 and CDR2: PRHDT, FYEKMQ (reference sequence). CDR3 amino acids: CASSPRDGIYEQYF. CDR3 DNA: TGTGCCAGCAGCCCCCGGGACGGTATCTACGAGCAGTACTTC.

This clonotype showed up many times. The V call is TRBV14, the J call TRBJ2-7; 11 nucleotides align to TRBD2. The CDR3 consists of 12 residues. Trimming removed 1 base from V and 13 bases from J; junction bases left unmatched: 3. Germline loops: CDR1 SGHDN, CDR2 FVKESK. CDR3 coding DNA: TGTGCCAGCAGCCAAGGACTAGCGGGGACCTACTTC. Amino acids: CASSQGLAGTYF. The whole variable domain, remainder taken from reference TRBV14 and TRBJ2-7, is EAGVTQFPSHSVIEKGQTVTLRCDPISGHDNLYWYRRVMGKEIKFLLHFVKESKQDESGMPNNRFLAERTGGTYSTLKVQPAELEDSGVYFCASSQGLAGTYFGPGTRLTVT.

This clonotype was seen repeatedly, ten times or more. The V and J genes are TRBV20-1 and TRBJ1-2; D is ambiguous. V was cut by 0 bases and J by 6 bases, with 17 bases left in between. Germline V CDR1 and CDR2: DFQATT, SNEGSKA (reference sequence). This CDR3 is built from 15 residues. The CDR3 reads CSARDWTPGPHGYTF. CDR3 DNA sequence: TGCAGTGCTAGAGACTGGACTCCCGGGCCGCATGGCTACACCTTC.

This chain links TRBV5-1 with TRBJ1-4; D possibly corresponds to TRBD1 (5 bases). Between the trimmed V and J ends, which lost 7 bases and 12 bases, there was a span of 28 bases. This CDR3 region has 16 residues. Germline V gene sequence: CDR1 SGHRS, CDR2 YFSETQ. The CDR3 nucleotides read TGCGCCAGCTCCTCGGCGGGAGCGGGGACCGGGGAAGAACTGTTTTTT. Amino acids: CASSSAGAGTGEELFF.

V and J are TRBV7-2 and TRBJ1-5; D is undetermined. Germline V gives CDR1 SGHTA, CDR2 FQGNSA. This CDR3 has 16 residues. V was clipped by 6 bases and J by 2 bases, with 17 bases between them. The CDR3 loop reads CASSPPPNYGNQPQHF. The CDR3 DNA follows: TGTGCCAGCAGTCCCCCCCCTAACTATGGCAATCAGCCCCAGCATTTT.

At least ten counts were recorded for this clonotype. The rearrangement uses TRBV7-9 and TRBJ2-7; D not resolved. Deletions cut 6 bases from V and 0 bases from J, with 9 bases between. The CDR3 is 13 amino acids. Germline values: CDR1 SEHNR, CDR2 FQNEAQ (reference sequence). Written as DNA, the CDR3 is TGTGCCAGCAGGTCGGGCCTCTCCTACGAGCAGTACTTC. This codes for CASRSGLSYEQYF.

Ten or more counts support this clonotype. CDR3 bases: TGCAGTCTGAACGGGATTATGAACACTGAAGCTTTCTTT. Amino acids: CSLNGIMNTEAFF. The chain uses TRBV20-1 and TRBJ1-1; D unresolved. Germline V lookup: CDR1 DFQATT, CDR2 SNEGSKA (reference sequence). Trimming took 8 bases from V and 0 from J, leaving 13 bases between them. This CDR3 contains 13 residues.

In its sample, this clonotype was seen a few times. The V call is TRBV15, the J call TRBJ1-5; D may be TRBD1 (6 bases). CDR3 length: 15 residues. CDR1 is LNHNV, CDR2 YYDKDF, per germline (reference sequence). With 0 bases removed from V and 6 bases from J, the gap between germline ends came to 12 bases. CDR3: CATSRDRAGVQPQHF. DNA of the CDR3: TGTGCCACCAGCAGAGATAGAGCAGGGGTTCAGCCCCAGCATTTT.

Many counts were recorded for this clonotype. The CDR3 sequence: CAISYPGQGREETQYF. CDR3 coding DNA: TGTGCCATCAGTTATCCGGGACAGGGGAGGGAAGAGACCCAGTACTTC. The rearrangement joins TRBV10-3 to TRBJ2-5; 10 nucleotides match TRBD1. V shed 5 bases, J shed 3 bases, and the junction held 9 bases outside the gene matches. This CDR3 is 16 amino acids long. Germline values: CDR1 ENHRY, CDR2 SYGVKD.